The next 22 T cell receptor beta chains were all read from a single sample in a study of blood T cell repertoires in COVID-19. Sequencing was performed with immunoSEQ multiplex PCR; in TCRdb, only in-frame clones are kept and a portion is missing. The table has around 50,000 clones, around nine tenths seen once; the top ten hold under 9%. Sequenced: peripheral blood. The receptors were sampled from a man between 50 and 59 years old with active COVID-19.

The rearrangement joins TRBV6-5 to TRBJ2-1, with TRBD2 identical over 12 bases. CDR3 length equals 15 residues. J was trimmed by 4 bases and V by 5 bases; bases with no gene match: 3. Germline assignment: CDR1 MNHEY and CDR2 SVGAGI. The CDR3 nucleotides are TGTGCCAGCAGTAAACTAGCGGGGGGATACAATGAGCAGTTCTTC. It specifies CASSKLAGGYNEQFF.

The chain uses TRBV5-6 and TRBJ2-1; TRBD1 matches 8 bases. CDR1 is SGHDT and CDR2 is YYEEEE in the germline V gene. There are 15 residues in the CDR3. Trimming removed 4 bases from V and 6 bases from J; junction bases left unmatched: 9. CDR3 residues: CASSGGQGSANEQFF. The DNA for the CDR3 is TGTGCCAGCAGCGGAGGACAGGGTTCCGCCAATGAGCAGTTCTTC.

The chain couples TRBV7-2 to TRBJ2-7; D call uncertain. V shed 3 bases and J shed 1 base, with 19 bases lying between them. The germline gives CDR1 SGHTA, CDR2 FQGNSA. The CDR3 has 17 residues. The CDR3 sequence: CASSFPSNSVPSYEQYF. The CDR3 bases are TGTGCCAGCAGCTTCCCCTCGAACAGTGTCCCTTCCTACGAGCAGTACTTC.

The CDR3 reads CASSYTSGAYNEQFF. CDR3 DNA sequence: TGTGCCAGCAGCTACACTAGCGGGGCGTACAATGAGCAGTTCTTC. The rearrangement links TRBV7-3 to TRBJ2-1, with TRBD2 identical over 10 bases. Germline V gene lookup returns CDR1 SGHTA and CDR2 FQGTGA. V lost 4 bases to trimming and J lost 4 bases; unmatched junction nucleotides: 4. This CDR3 has 15 residues.

V is TRBV2 and J is TRBJ2-3; D unresolved. This CDR3 is 12 amino acids long. Trimming took off 1 base at V and 7 bases at J, with 6 bases between the two ends. Germline lookup yields CDR1 SNHLY and CDR2 FYNNEI. In nucleotides, the CDR3 is TGTGCCAGCAGTGAAGTTGAGTATACGCAGTATTTT. Protein product: CASSEVEYTQYF.

This clone was counted a single time. J is TRBJ2-2 and V is TRBV5-4; TRBD2 aligns across 7 bases. V was pared by 3 bases and J by 7 bases, with 9 bases of the junction left unmatched. The germline gives CDR1 SGHNT, CDR2 YYREEE (reference sequence). The CDR3 is 15 residues long. CDR3 loop: CASSSEGPGGGELFF. The CDR3 DNA is TGTGCCAGCAGCTCTGAGGGCCCGGGGGGCGGGGAGCTGTTTTTT.

The chain links TRBV5-8 to TRBJ1-2; D is perhaps TRBD1 (6 bases). CDR1 is SGHTS and CDR2 is YDEGEE in the germline V gene. With 1 base removed from V and 4 bases from J, the gap between germline ends came to 14 bases. The CDR3 extends over 15 amino acids. The CDR3 sequence: CASSLLLEGGYGYTF. CDR3 nucleotides: TGTGCCAGCAGCTTGCTCCTCGAAGGGGGCTATGGCTACACCTTC.

The rearrangement uses TRBV2 and TRBJ1-4; no clear D. V gave up 6 bases and J gave up 7 bases, with 9 bases separating them. The CDR3 spans 12 residues. Germline assignment: CDR1 SNHLY and CDR2 FYNNEI. As DNA, the CDR3 is TGTGCCAGCAGGGGAGAGGGTGAAAAACTGTTTTTT. It encodes CASRGEGEKLFF.

The genes are TRBV6-5 and TRBJ1-3; 7 nucleotides agree with TRBD1. This CDR3 region has 14 residues. V lost 6 bases to trimming and J lost 4 bases; unmatched junction nucleotides: 6. Germline V CDR1 and CDR2: MNHEY, SVGAGI. In nucleotides, the CDR3 is TGTGCCAGCAGCACAGGGGTGAGGGGAAACACCATATATTTT. Residues: CASSTGVRGNTIYF.

This clone has only a few counts. The chain employs TRBV3-1 (or the pseudogene TRBV3-2) and TRBJ2-6, with D possibly TRBD2 on 5 matching bases. The CDR3 extends over 16 amino acids. Germline V gene sequence: CDR1 LGHDT, CDR2 YNNKEL (reference sequence). Trimming took off 3 bases at V and 1 base at J, with 10 bases between the two ends. For the CDR3, the DNA is TGTGCCAGCAGCCACGAGCGAGGGTCTGGGGCCAACGTCCTGACTTTC. Translated: CASSHERGSGANVLTF.

The DNA of the CDR3 is TGTGCCAGCAGCCGTGAGACAGGGAAAGCTTATGGCTACACCTTC. As protein: CASSRETGKAYGYTF. The V call is TRBV5-4, the J call TRBJ1-2, with TRBD1 matching 7 bases. This CDR3 has 15 amino acids. The germline V gene encodes CDR1 SGHNT and CDR2 YYREEE (reference sequence). V trimming: 4 bases; J trimming: 5 bases; junction bases outside the gene matches: 11.

The chain uses TRBV18 and TRBJ2-5; 10 bases agree with TRBD1. CDR3 length: 15 residues. V dropped 4 bases and J dropped 2; count of bases not matched to a gene: 4. Germline V gene data show CDR1 as KGHSH and CDR2 as LQKENI. The CDR3 sequence is CASSLGQGQQETQYF. The DNA for the CDR3 is TGTGCCAGCTCACTGGGACAGGGGCAACAAGAGACCCAGTACTTC.

The chain combines TRBV7-2 with TRBJ1-5; possible D gene TRBD1, 6 bases. The length of the CDR3 is 13 residues. Trimming pared 3 bases from V and 4 bases from J, leaving 7 bases between. The germline V gene has CDR1 SGHTA and CDR2 FQGNSA. In nucleotides, the CDR3 is TGTGCCAGCAGCTTTGGGACAAATCAGCCCCAGCATTTT. Its translation is CASSFGTNQPQHF. Using reference TRBV7-2 and TRBJ1-5 for the parts outside the CDR3, the full variable domain is GAGVSQSPSNKVTEKGKDVELRCDPISGHTALYWYRQSLGQGLEFLIYFQGNSAPDKSGLPSDRFSAERTGGSVSTLTIQRTQQEDSAVYLCASSFGTNQPQHFGDGTRLSIL.

The chain carries TRBV11-2 and TRBJ1-3; D might be TRBD1 (5 bases). The germline gives CDR1 SGHAT, CDR2 FQNNGV. CDR3 size: 15 residues. V gave up 5 bases and J gave up 2 bases, with 13 bases separating them. CDR3 protein: CASSPTLGAGNTIYF. Written as DNA, the CDR3 is TGTGCCAGCAGCCCGACCCTAGGGGCTGGAAACACCATATATTTT.

The chain carries TRBV27 and TRBJ1-1, with 12 bases identical to TRBD1. The V gene's germline CDR1 is MNHEY and CDR2 SMNVEV (reference sequence). The length of the CDR3 is 17 residues. V shed 4 bases and J 3 bases; nucleotides not matched to a gene: 9. CDR3 loop: CASSSLRDRGPYTEAFF. In nucleotides, the CDR3 is TGTGCCAGCAGTTCACTCCGGGACAGGGGGCCGTACACTGAAGCTTTCTTT.

The rearrangement joins TRBV5-4 to TRBJ1-2; 9 nucleotides match TRBD1. CDR1 is SGHNT, CDR2 YYREEE, per germline (reference sequence). Trimming cost V 4 bases and J 8 bases; bases outside gene matches: 9. This CDR3 spans 14 amino acids. CDR3 sequence reads: CASSHTGTGRGYTF. The CDR3 DNA follows: TGTGCCAGCAGCCACACCGGGACAGGGCGCGGCTACACCTTC.

The rearrangement joins TRBV9 to TRBJ1-6; a possible D gene is TRBD1 (5 bases). CDR1 and CDR2 from the germline V gene are SGDLS and YYNGEE. Trimming took 7 bases from V and 5 from J, leaving 13 bases between them. The CDR3 loop spans 14 amino acids. The CDR3 reads CASSLGGDNSPLHF. Here the CDR3 DNA reads TGTGCCAGCTCTCTCGGGGGGGATAATTCACCCCTCCACTTT.

The J gene is TRBJ1-4, the V gene TRBV7-2; 9 bases are shared with TRBD1. CDR1 and CDR2 (germline): SGHTA, FQGNSA. V shed 5 bases, J shed 4 bases, and the junction held 14 bases outside the gene matches. CDR3 length equals 18 residues. This chain's CDR3 is CASSHAPGQGIGNEKLFF. The CDR3 nucleotides are TGTGCCAGCAGCCATGCTCCGGGACAGGGAATCGGTAATGAAAAACTGTTTTTT.

The genes are TRBV28 and TRBJ1-4; 8 bases are a match to TRBD1. The CDR3 consists of 17 residues. Trimming at V came to 5 bases and at J to 4 bases, leaving 12 bases not matched to a gene. CDR1 and CDR2 (germline): MDHEN, SYDVKM. The CDR3 bases are TGTGCCAGCAGTCTATTTCAGGGGGCTTGGGGTAATGAAAAACTGTTTTTT. Amino acid sequence: CASSLFQGAWGNEKLFF.

V is TRBV6-2 or TRBV6-3 and J is TRBJ2-7; 11 bases are a match to TRBD2. This CDR3 region has 16 residues. Germline V gene data show CDR1 as MNHEY and CDR2 as SVGEGT. Trimming cost V 6 bases and J 3 bases; bases outside gene matches: 10. The CDR3 DNA reads as TGTGCCAGCAGCCCCGGGACTAGCGGTTTTCTCTACGAGCAGTACTTC. Its protein is CASSPGTSGFLYEQYF.

The chain joins TRBV9 to TRBJ2-3; TRBD2 matches at 9 bases. In germline, CDR1 is SGDLS, CDR2 YYNGEE. The V segment lost 3 bases and the J segment 5 bases; nucleotides outside the gene matches: 1. The CDR3 spans 13 residues. The CDR3 nucleotides read TGTGCCAGCAGCGCGACTAGCGGAGATACGCAGTATTTT. Its translation is CASSATSGDTQYF.

The chain carries TRBV27 and TRBJ2-1; 10 bases align to TRBD1. Trimming cost V 3 bases and J 8 bases; bases outside gene matches: 7. CDR1 is MNHEY, CDR2 SMNVEV, per germline (reference sequence). The CDR3 sequence is 15 residues long. In DNA form, the CDR3 reads TGTGCCAGCAGTTTCGGGGGGACAGGGGAGGATGAGCAGTTCTTC. Protein product: CASSFGGTGEDEQFF.